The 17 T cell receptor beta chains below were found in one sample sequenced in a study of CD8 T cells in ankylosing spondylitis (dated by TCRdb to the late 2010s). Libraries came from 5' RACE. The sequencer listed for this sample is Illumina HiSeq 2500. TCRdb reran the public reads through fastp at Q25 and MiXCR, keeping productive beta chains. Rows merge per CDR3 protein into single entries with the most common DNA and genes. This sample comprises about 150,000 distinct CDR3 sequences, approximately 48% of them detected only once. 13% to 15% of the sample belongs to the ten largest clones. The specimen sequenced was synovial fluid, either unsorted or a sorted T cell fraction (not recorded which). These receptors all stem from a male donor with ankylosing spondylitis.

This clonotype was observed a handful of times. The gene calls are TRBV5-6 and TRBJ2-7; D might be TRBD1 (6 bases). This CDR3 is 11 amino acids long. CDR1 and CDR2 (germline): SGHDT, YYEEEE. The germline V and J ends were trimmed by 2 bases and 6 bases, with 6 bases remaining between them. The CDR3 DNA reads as TGTGCCAGCAGCTTCAGGGGCGAGCAGTACTTC. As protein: CASSFRGEQYF.

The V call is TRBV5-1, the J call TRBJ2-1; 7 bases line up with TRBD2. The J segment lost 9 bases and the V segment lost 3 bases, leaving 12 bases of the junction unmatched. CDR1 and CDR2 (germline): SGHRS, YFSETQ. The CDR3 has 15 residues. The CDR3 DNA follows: TGCGCCAGCAGCTCCTTGGGGGGGGTCGCAAGTGAGCAGTTCTTC. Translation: CASSSLGGVASEQFF. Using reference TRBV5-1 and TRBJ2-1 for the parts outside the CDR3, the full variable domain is KAGVTQTPRYLIKTRGQQVTLSCSPISGHRSVSWYQQTPGQGLQFLFEYFSETQRNKGNFPGRFSGRQFSNSRSEMNVSTLELGDSALYLCASSSLGGVASEQFFGPGTRLTVL.

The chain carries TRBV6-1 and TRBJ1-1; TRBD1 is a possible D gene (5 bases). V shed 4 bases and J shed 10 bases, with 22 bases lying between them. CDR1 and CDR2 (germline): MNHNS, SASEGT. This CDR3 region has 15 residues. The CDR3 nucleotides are TGTGCCAGCAGTGCTGGCTGGGTGAGGGGCGCCGGAGCTTTCTTT. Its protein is CASSAGWVRGAGAFF.

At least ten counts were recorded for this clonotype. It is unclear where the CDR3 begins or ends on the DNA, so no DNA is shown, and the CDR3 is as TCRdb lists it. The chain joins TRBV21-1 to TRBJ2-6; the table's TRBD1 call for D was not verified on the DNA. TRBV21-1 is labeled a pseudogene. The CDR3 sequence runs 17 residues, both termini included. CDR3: CASSKVGQGSGANVLTF.

The CDR3, as DNA: TGTGCCAGCAGCCATACCGGCAGGGGCCAGGGTAATGAAAAACTGTTTTTT. It codes for CASSHTGRGQGNEKLFF. The chain carries TRBV7-9 and TRBJ1-4; possibly TRBD1 for D (6 bases). CDR1 and CDR2 from the germline V gene are SEHNR and FQNEAQ (reference sequence). The CDR3 sequence is 17 residues long. Trimming removed 5 bases at V and 4 bases at J, with 20 bases between. The entire variable domain, with the rest obtained from reference TRBV7-9 and TRBJ1-4, is as follows: DTGVSQNPRHKITKRGQNVTFRCDPISEHNRLYWYRQTLGQGPEFLTYFQNEAQLEKSRLLSDRFSAERPKGSFSTLEIQRTEQGDSAMYLCASSHTGRGQGNEKLFFGSGTQLSVL.

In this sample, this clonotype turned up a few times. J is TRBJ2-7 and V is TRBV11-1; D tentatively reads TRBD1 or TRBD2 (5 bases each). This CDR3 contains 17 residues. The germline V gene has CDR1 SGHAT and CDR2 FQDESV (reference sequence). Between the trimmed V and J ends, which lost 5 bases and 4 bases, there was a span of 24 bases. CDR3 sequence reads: CASSPEGRPTFSYEQYF. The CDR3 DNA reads TGTGCCAGCAGCCCAGAGGGGCGTCCGACCTTCTCTTACGAGCAGTACTTC.

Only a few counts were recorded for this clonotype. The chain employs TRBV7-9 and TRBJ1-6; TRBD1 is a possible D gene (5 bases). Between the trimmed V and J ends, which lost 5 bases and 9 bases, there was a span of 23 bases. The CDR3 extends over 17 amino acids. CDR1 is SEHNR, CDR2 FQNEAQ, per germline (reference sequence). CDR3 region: CASSPPGDGGMGSPLHF. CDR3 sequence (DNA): TGTGCCAGCAGCCCTCCCGGAGACGGGGGGATGGGTTCACCCCTCCACTTT.

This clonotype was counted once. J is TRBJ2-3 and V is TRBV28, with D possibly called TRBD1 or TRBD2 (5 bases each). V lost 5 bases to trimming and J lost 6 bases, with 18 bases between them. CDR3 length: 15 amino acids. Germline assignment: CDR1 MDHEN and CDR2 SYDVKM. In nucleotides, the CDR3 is TGTGCCAGCAGTCCTCATTTCGGGGCTGAGGATACGCAGTATTTT. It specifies CASSPHFGAEDTQYF.

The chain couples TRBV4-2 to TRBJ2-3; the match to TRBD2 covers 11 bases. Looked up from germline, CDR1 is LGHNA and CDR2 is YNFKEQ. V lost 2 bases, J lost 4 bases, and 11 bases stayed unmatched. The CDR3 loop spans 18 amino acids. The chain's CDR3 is CASSQTGTSGLGADTQYF. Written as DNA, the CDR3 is TGTGCCAGCAGCCAAACCGGGACTAGCGGTCTCGGTGCAGATACGCAGTATTTT.

CDR3 sequence reads: CASSSHDTEAFF. CDR3 DNA sequence: TGTGCCAGCAGCTCCCACGACACTGAAGCTTTCTTT. The rearrangement links TRBV11-2 to TRBJ1-1, with D unclear. The CDR3 length is 12 residues. Deletions cut 4 bases from V and 3 bases from J, with 6 bases between. Germline CDR1 SGHAT, CDR2 FQNNGV.

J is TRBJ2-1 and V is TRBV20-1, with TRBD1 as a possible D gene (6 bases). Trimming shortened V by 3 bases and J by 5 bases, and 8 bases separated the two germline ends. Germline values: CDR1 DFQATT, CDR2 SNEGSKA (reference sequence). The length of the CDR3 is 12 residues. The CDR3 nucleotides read TGCAGTGCTAGGAGACAGGACAATGAGCAGTTCTTC. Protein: CSARRQDNEQFF.

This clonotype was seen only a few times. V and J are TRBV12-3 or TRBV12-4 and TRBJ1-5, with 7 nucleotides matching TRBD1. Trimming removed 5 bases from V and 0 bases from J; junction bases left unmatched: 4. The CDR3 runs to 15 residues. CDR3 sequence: CASSDRVYSNQPQHF. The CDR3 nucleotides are TGTGCCAGCAGTGACAGGGTTTATAGCAATCAGCCCCAGCATTTT.

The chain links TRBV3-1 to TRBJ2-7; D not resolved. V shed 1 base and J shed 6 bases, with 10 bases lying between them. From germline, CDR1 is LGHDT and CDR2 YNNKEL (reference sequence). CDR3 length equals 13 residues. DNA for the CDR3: TGTGCCAGCAGCCAAGGGTACGGTTTCGAGCAGTACTTC. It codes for CASSQGYGFEQYF.

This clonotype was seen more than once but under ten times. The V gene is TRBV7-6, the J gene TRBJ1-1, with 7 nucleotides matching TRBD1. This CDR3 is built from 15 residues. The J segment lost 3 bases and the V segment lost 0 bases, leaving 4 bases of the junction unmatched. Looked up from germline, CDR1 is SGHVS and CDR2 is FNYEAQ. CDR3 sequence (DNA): TGTGCCAGCAGCTTAGCGCAGGGGGTGGACACTGAAGCTTTCTTT. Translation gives CASSLAQGVDTEAFF.

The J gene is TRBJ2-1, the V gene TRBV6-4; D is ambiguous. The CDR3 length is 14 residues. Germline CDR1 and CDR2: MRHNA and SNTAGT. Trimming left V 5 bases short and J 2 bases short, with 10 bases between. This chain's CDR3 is CASSPSNTYNEQFF. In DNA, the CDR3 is TGTGCCAGCAGTCCCTCGAACACCTACAATGAGCAGTTCTTC.

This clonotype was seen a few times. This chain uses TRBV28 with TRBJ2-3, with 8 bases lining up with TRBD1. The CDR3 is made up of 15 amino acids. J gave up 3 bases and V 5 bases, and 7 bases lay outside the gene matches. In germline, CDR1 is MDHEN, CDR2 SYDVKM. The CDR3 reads CASSPDRAGTDTQYF. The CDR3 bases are TGTGCCAGCAGTCCGGACAGGGCTGGAACAGATACGCAGTATTTT.

The CDR3 nucleotides read TGTGCCAGCAGCCCCGGGACAGGGGGCAACAATGAGCAGTTCTTC. Protein sequence: CASSPGTGGNNEQFF. The chain uses TRBV6-4 and TRBJ2-1; 12 bases are a match to TRBD1. Germline assignment: CDR1 MRHNA and CDR2 SNTAGT. V trimming: 6 bases; J trimming: 5 bases; junction bases outside the gene matches: 5. The CDR3 has 15 residues.